The rows below give T cell receptor beta chains drawn from one sample of a study of monozygotic twins with cystic fibrosis. The method was immunoSEQ multiplex PCR; TCRdb's version includes in-frame clones alone and lacks a portion of them. This table has 13,000 to 15,000 clones, 80% to 90% appearing once. The specimen was blood. The receptors originated from a boy aged 5-17 years with cystic fibrosis. Both conserved end residues are part of each CDR3. A D gene is named only where the DNA matches it firmly. Some rows mark clone size as missing; the rest say once, few, many or name a class of expanded clone.

d_call clone_size j_call v_call cdr3_aa cdr3_nt
TRBD2 NA TRBJ2-1 TRBV9 CASSETSGGYNEQFF TGTGCCAGCAGCGAGACTAGCGGGGGCTACAATGAGCAGTTCTTC
NA NA TRBJ1-1 TRBV5-4 CASSPRLNRETEAFF TGTGCCAGCAGTCCCAGATTAAACCGGGAGACTGAAGCTTTCTTT
NA NA TRBJ2-1 TRBV2 CASNGGPSYNEQFF TGTGCCAGCAACGGGGGGCCCTCCTACAATGAGCAGTTCTTC
TRBD1 NA TRBJ1-1 TRBV2 CASYRGVRTEAFF TGTGCCAGCTACAGGGGTGTAAGGACTGAAGCTTTCTTT
NA NA TRBJ2-7 TRBV5-8 CASSLIYEQYF TGTGCCAGCAGCTTGATCTACGAGCAGTACTTC
NA few TRBJ1-1 TRBV28 CASSPQTASYHEAFF TGTGCCAGCAGTCCCCAGACAGCCTCCTACCATGAAGCTTTCTTT
TRBD2 NA TRBJ2-7 TRBV19 CASSVRLAGTYEQYF TGTGCCAGTTCTGTTCGACTAGCGGGAACCTACGAGCAGTACTTC
NA NA TRBJ2-7 TRBV7-9 CASSLSSVGYEQYF TGTGCCAGCAGCTTATCTTCGGTCGGGTACGAGCAGTACTTC
NA NA TRBJ1-1 TRBV6-6 CASSRTDLEAFF TGTGCCAGCAGTCGGACAGACCTTGAAGCTTTCTTT
NA NA TRBJ1-1 TRBV7-9 CASSNARGSITNTEAFF TGTGCCAGCAGCAACGCTCGGGGGTCCATTACGAACACTGAAGCTTTCTTT
TRBD1 NA TRBJ1-1 TRBV5-7 CASSWDRGLMNTEAFF TGTGCCAGCAGCTGGGACAGGGGACTGATGAACACTGAAGCTTTCTTT
NA NA TRBJ1-6 TRBV19 CASSIRRQGFFPLHF TGTGCCAGTAGTATTCGGCGGCAGGGTTTTTTTCCCCTCCACTTT
NA NA TRBJ1-3 TRBV7-9 CASRDGRNTIYF TGTGCCAGCAGGGACGGAAGAAACACCATATATTTT
NA NA TRBJ2-1 TRBV9 CASSVVGAATYNEQFF TGTGCCAGCAGCGTAGTAGGGGCCGCAACCTACAATGAGCAGTTCTTC
TRBD2 once TRBJ2-2 TRBV5-1 CASSLDLAGAGDTGELFF TGCGCCAGCAGCTTGGACTTAGCGGGAGCGGGGGACACCGGGGAGCTGTTTTTT
TRBD2 few TRBJ2-7 TRBV28 CASSLDRPSGRNEQYF TGTGCCAGCAGTTTAGACCGACCTAGCGGGAGGAATGAGCAGTACTTC
NA once TRBJ2-6 TRBV5-1 CASSLGGSGANVLTF TGCGCCAGCAGCTTGGGGGGTTCTGGGGCCAACGTCCTGACTTTC
NA once TRBJ2-5 TRBV10-2 CASSDLRASETQYF TGCGCCAGCAGTGACCTGAGAGCCTCGGAGACCCAGTACTTC
NA NA TRBJ1-2 TRBV28 CASSFGAGMSNFYGYTF TGTGCCAGCAGTTTTGGGGCAGGGATGTCTAACTTCTATGGCTACACCTTC
NA NA TRBJ2-1 TRBV15 CATSRDRGLGKVNEQFF TGTGCCACCAGCAGAGATCGGGGGTTAGGGAAAGTGAATGAGCAGTTCTTC
TRBD2 NA TRBJ2-7 TRBV10-3 CAISGTSGGTSEQYF TGTGCCATCAGTGGGACTAGCGGGGGGACATCCGAGCAGTACTTC
NA NA TRBJ1-2 TRBV28 CASGGVNYGYTF TGTGCCAGCGGGGGGGTTAACTATGGCTACACCTTC
TRBD2 NA TRBJ2-3 TRBV5-1 CASGGPTDTQYF TGCGCTAGCGGGGGGCCTACGGATACGCAGTATTTT
NA NA TRBJ2-5 TRBV28 CASSLWQEETQYF TGTGCCAGCAGTTTGTGGCAGGAAGAGACCCAGTACTTC
NA NA TRBJ2-3 TRBV5-1 CASSLVGLHDTQYF TGCGCCAGCAGCTTGGTGGGACTCCACGATACGCAGTATTTT
NA NA TRBJ2-5 TRBV9 CASSVGLGLTAETQYF TGTGCCAGCAGCGTAGGGCTGGGGCTTACCGCAGAGACCCAGTACTTC
TRBD1 NA TRBJ1-5 TRBV6-1 CASSEPQDRGPNQPQHF TGTGCCAGCAGTGAACCCCAGGACAGGGGCCCTAATCAGCCCCAGCATTTT
TRBD1 NA TRBJ1-5 TRBV19 CASSSGTGVAQPQHF TGTGCCAGTAGCTCCGGGACAGGGGTTGCCCAGCCCCAGCATTTT
TRBD1 NA TRBJ2-7 TRBV30 CAWSTDRGVYEQYF TGTGCCTGGAGCACAGACAGGGGGGTCTACGAGCAGTACTTC
TRBD2 NA TRBJ2-5 TRBV2 CASSGTSGGEETQYF TGTGCCAGCAGTGGGACTAGCGGGGGGGAAGAGACCCAGTACTTC
NA NA TRBJ1-1 TRBV25-1 CASTRDFTEAFF TGTGCCAGCACTCGGGACTTCACTGAAGCTTTCTTT
TRBD1 NA TRBJ1-1 TRBV11-3 CASSQNTGTGDPEAFF TGTGCCAGCAGCCAAAACACCGGGACAGGGGATCCTGAAGCTTTCTTT
NA NA TRBJ2-7 TRBV13 CASSLAGLHEQYF TGTGCCAGCAGCTTAGCCGGCCTACACGAGCAGTACTTC
NA NA TRBJ2-7 TRBV6-1 CASIRDPPYEQYF TGTGCCAGCATCCGGGACCCTCCTTACGAGCAGTACTTC
NA once TRBJ2-3 TRBV5-1 CASSLGQSADTQYF TGCGCCAGCAGCTTGGGGCAGTCGGCAGATACGCAGTATTTT
TRBD1 few TRBJ1-1 TRBV10-1 CASRQGTNTEAFF TGCGCCAGCAGACAGGGGACGAACACTGAAGCTTTCTTT